One sample yielded the 25 T cell receptor beta chains listed below, sequenced in a study of identical twins. Each CDR3 protein is one row after TCRdb ran MiXCR on the 5' RACE reads. This sample has 700,000 or so distinct CDR3 sequences, with 20% to 25% found just once. The sample was also reused in another study, on T cells expressing NK-cell markers.

Sequencing input: PBMCs. These receptors all stem from a young woman in good health.

This clonotype was seen more than once but under ten times. The genes are TRBV10-1 and TRBJ2-7, with D uncertain. The CDR3 runs to 12 residues. V dropped 4 bases and J dropped 3 bases, with 7 bases sitting between them. In germline, CDR1 is WNHNN, CDR2 SYGVQD (reference sequence). CDR3 region: CASSVRIYEQYF. CDR3 bases: TGCGCCAGCAGTGTAAGGATCTACGAGCAGTACTTC.

The chain couples TRBV12-3 or TRBV12-4 to TRBJ2-1; TRBD1 matches 9 bases. The J segment lost 6 bases and the V segment lost 8 bases, leaving 14 bases of the junction unmatched. This CDR3 region has 16 residues. The CDR3: CASCFLGQGICNEQFF. The CDR3 coding sequence is TGTGCCAGCTGCTTCTTGGGACAGGGTATATGCAATGAGCAGTTCTTC.

This clonotype has more than one count but fewer than ten. The chain is built from TRBV20-1 and TRBJ2-3; D possibly corresponds to TRBD2 (6 bases). The length of the CDR3 is 15 residues. CDR1 and CDR2 from the germline V gene are DFQATT and SNEGSKA (reference sequence). V lost 4 bases and J 1 base, leaving 15 bases between the germline ends. In DNA form, the CDR3 reads TGCAGTGCTACCGGGACTCTTGGGGGCACAGATACGCAGTATTTT. It encodes CSATGTLGGTDTQYF.

This clonotype has more than one count but fewer than ten. V is TRBV7-2 and J is TRBJ1-5; the match to TRBD1 covers 8 bases. This CDR3 is 15 amino acids long. The germline CDR1 and CDR2 sequences are SGHTA and FQGNSA. Unmatched junction bases numbered 9, after V lost 5 bases and J lost 6 bases. The CDR3 region has the DNA TGTGCCAGCAGCCTAAGGACAGGGATGGGTCAGCCCCAGCATTTT. It codes for CASSLRTGMGQPQHF. Supplemented by reference TRBV7-2 and TRBJ1-5, the full variable domain reads GAGVSQSPSNKVTEKGKDVELRCDPISGHTALYWYRQSLGQGLEFLIYFQGNSAPDKSGLPSDRFSAERTGGSVSTLTIQRTQQEDSAVYLCASSLRTGMGQPQHFGDGTRLSIL.

A few counts support this clonotype. This chain links TRBV20-1 with TRBJ2-5; D call uncertain. In germline, CDR1 is DFQATT, CDR2 SNEGSKA (reference sequence). This CDR3 contains 10 residues. The CDR3 DNA follows: TGCAGCTTCGTACAGGAGACCCAGTACTTC. Protein sequence: CSFVQETQYF.

There are many counts of this clonotype. V is TRBV15 and J is TRBJ1-1; tentatively, D is TRBD1 (6 bases). V dropped 5 bases and J dropped 3 bases, with 16 bases sitting between them. CDR3 length: 15 amino acids. CDR1 and CDR2 from the germline V gene are LNHNV and YYDKDF (reference sequence). CDR3 region: CATSELQGLDTEAFF. In DNA form, the CDR3 reads TGTGCCACCAGCGAATTACAGGGCTTGGACACTGAAGCTTTCTTT.

This clonotype was seen only a few times. The chain couples TRBV11-2 to TRBJ2-5; possible D gene TRBD2, 6 bases. The CDR3 loop spans 16 amino acids. Germline V gives CDR1 SGHAT, CDR2 FQNNGV. V was trimmed by 1 base and J by 9 bases, leaving 21 bases between them. DNA of the CDR3: TGTGCCAGCAGCTTAGTTGTCGGGACTTGGGGTTTGGCCCAGTACTTC. Translation: CASSLVVGTWGLAQYF. Supplemented by reference TRBV11-2 and TRBJ2-5, the full variable domain reads EAGVAQSPRYKIIEKRQSVAFWCNPISGHATLYWYQQILGQGPKLLIQFQNNGVVDDSQLPKDRFSAERLKGVDSTLKIQPAKLEDSAVYLCASSLVVGTWGLAQYFGPGTRLLVL.

The chain links TRBV5-1 to TRBJ2-1; TRBD1 is a possible D gene (5 bases). Germline lookup yields CDR1 SGHRS and CDR2 YFSETQ. There are 13 residues in the CDR3. The V and J ends lost 5 bases and 5 bases respectively, with 11 bases between them. The CDR3 DNA follows: TGCGCCAGCAGATCCCTGACAGACAATGAGCAGTTCTTC. Its protein is CASRSLTDNEQFF.

This clonotype showed up just a few times. V and J are TRBV20-1 and TRBJ2-5, with a possible D match to TRBD2 (6 bases). Trimming removed 4 bases at V and 4 bases at J, with 10 bases between. The CDR3 runs 12 residues. The germline V gene encodes CDR1 DFQATT and CDR2 SNEGSKA (reference sequence). The CDR3 sequence: CSAKGLIETQYF. For the CDR3, the DNA is TGCAGTGCTAAGGGACTTATAGAGACCCAGTACTTC.

The J gene is TRBJ2-7, the V gene TRBV6-5, with D tentatively TRBD1 or TRBD2 (5 bases each). V gave up 4 bases and J gave up 0 bases, with 13 bases separating them. There are 15 residues in the CDR3. From germline, CDR1 is MNHEY and CDR2 SVGAGI. This CDR3 reads CASSLNGALSYEQYF. The DNA for the CDR3 is TGTGCCAGCAGTTTGAACGGGGCCCTCTCCTACGAGCAGTACTTC.

This clonotype has just a few counts. V gene TRBV7-8 combines with J gene TRBJ2-7, with 7 bases fitting TRBD1. This CDR3 region has 14 residues. Per the germline V gene, CDR1 is SGHVS and CDR2 is FQNEAQ. V was pared by 5 bases and J by 6 bases, with 10 bases of the junction left unmatched. The CDR3 region has the DNA TGTGCCAGCAGCCCCCGCATGGCAGGGGGCGAGCAGTACTTC. Its translation: CASSPRMAGGEQYF.

The chain joins TRBV5-1 to TRBJ2-5; D gene unclear. Looked up from germline, CDR1 is SGHRS and CDR2 is YFSETQ. Trimming pared 4 bases from V and 5 bases from J, leaving 9 bases between. The CDR3 has 12 amino acids. The CDR3 DNA reads as TGCGCCAGCAGCCCCGACGTGGAGACCCAGTACTTC. The encoded protein is CASSPDVETQYF.

The chain recombines TRBV4-3 with TRBJ1-6, with D unresolved. CDR3 length: 12 residues. Germline lookup yields CDR1 LGHNA and CDR2 YSLEER. V shed 1 base and J shed 12 bases, with 7 bases lying between them. Written as DNA, the CDR3 is TGCGCCAGCAGCCAAGCCGGGGAACCCCTCCACTTT. It yields the protein CASSQAGEPLHF.

At least ten counts were recorded for this clonotype. This sequence joins TRBV7-2 and TRBJ2-3; D not certain. V was trimmed by 5 bases and J by 4 bases, leaving 7 bases between them. The CDR3 length is 12 residues. Germline V gene data show CDR1 as SGHTA and CDR2 as FQGNSA. The CDR3 loop reads CASSRSADTQYF. In DNA, the CDR3 is TGTGCCAGCAGCCGGTCGGCAGATACGCAGTATTTT.

DNA for the CDR3: TGTGCCAGCAGCTCCGGAACAGACATTTCCTACAATGAGCAGTTCTTC. Amino acid sequence: CASSSGTDISYNEQFF. The chain links TRBV7-9 to TRBJ2-1; D gene unclear. From germline, CDR1 is SEHNR and CDR2 FQNEAQ (reference sequence). V lost 4 bases and J 1 base, leaving 14 bases between the germline ends. The CDR3 runs 16 residues.

This sequence joins TRBV5-6 and TRBJ2-5; perhaps TRBD2 as D (7 bases). The CDR3 spans 15 residues. In germline, CDR1 is SGHDT, CDR2 YYEEEE. Trimming took 4 bases from V and 5 from J, leaving 18 bases between them. The CDR3 region is CASSLLRGARETQYF. DNA of the CDR3: TGTGCCAGCAGCCTACTACGGGGGGCCAGGGAGACCCAGTACTTC.

This sequence joins TRBV15 and TRBJ2-5; 7 nucleotides agree with TRBD2. The CDR3 is 16 amino acids. CDR1 and CDR2 (germline): LNHNV, YYDKDF (reference sequence). Trimming removed 4 bases from V and 0 bases from J; junction bases left unmatched: 8. CDR3 region: CATSKWTGRYQETQYF. In DNA form, the CDR3 reads TGTGCCACCAGCAAGTGGACCGGGAGGTACCAAGAGACCCAGTACTTC.

CDR3 region: CASSFHGEQYF. CDR3 in DNA: TGTGCCAGCAGCTTCCACGGCGAGCAGTACTTC. This chain connects TRBV7-2 to TRBJ2-7; no clear D. V dropped 3 bases and J dropped 6 bases, with 6 bases sitting between them. CDR1 and CDR2 from the germline V gene are SGHTA and FQGNSA. This CDR3 spans 11 amino acids.

J is TRBJ2-6 and V is TRBV5-5; a possible D gene is TRBD2 (5 bases). With 1 base removed from V and 4 bases from J, the gap between germline ends came to 9 bases. In germline, CDR1 is SGHKS, CDR2 YYEKEE (reference sequence). The CDR3 spans 15 residues. In DNA form, the CDR3 reads TGTGCCAGCAGCTTGAGGACTGGAGGGGCCAACGTCCTGACTTTC. Its translation: CASSLRTGGANVLTF.

This chain joins TRBV25-1 and TRBJ2-3; the match to TRBD1 covers 8 bases. Germline V lookup: CDR1 MGHDK, CDR2 SYGVNS. CDR3 length: 13 amino acids. The CDR3 DNA sequence: TGTGCTCATGGGTTGACAGGGGCAGATACGCAGTATTTT. It yields the protein CAHGLTGADTQYF.

The rearrangement uses TRBV3-1 and TRBJ2-1; D is unresolved. Germline CDR1 and CDR2: LGHDT and YNNKEL (reference sequence). This CDR3 has 15 residues. Trimming took 6 bases from V and 0 from J, leaving 12 bases between them. The CDR3 nucleotides are TGTGCCAGCAGTCGGTCCGAGAGCTCCTACAATGAGCAGTTCTTC. This gives the protein CASSRSESSYNEQFF.

The rearrangement joins TRBV12-3 or TRBV12-4 to TRBJ2-3; TRBD2 is a possible D gene (5 bases). V was cut by 6 bases and J by 9 bases, with 16 bases left in between. The CDR3 is 13 residues long. CDR3 sequence: CASSNSEEETQYF. The DNA of the CDR3 is TGTGCCAGCAGCAATTCAGAGGAGGAGACGCAGTATTTT.

V and J are TRBV5-1 and TRBJ2-5; 10 bases align to TRBD2. J was trimmed by 4 bases and V by 4 bases; bases with no gene match: 13. Germline CDR1 SGHRS, CDR2 YFSETQ. The CDR3 has 17 amino acids. For the CDR3, the DNA is TGCGCCAGCAGCGCCCAGGGAACTAGCGGGGCCCTAGAGACCCAGTACTTC. Translating gives CASSAQGTSGALETQYF.

Only a few counts were recorded for this clonotype. This chain uses TRBV6-5 with TRBJ2-5; 8 bases agree with TRBD2. Germline V CDR1 and CDR2: MNHEY, SVGAGI. The CDR3 length is 16 residues. The trim removed 1 base at V and 4 bases at J, leaving 8 bases unmatched. The DNA for the CDR3 is TGTGCCAGCAGTTACTACACGGGGGGGCCGGGAGAGACCCAGTACTTC. Amino acid sequence: CASSYYTGGPGETQYF.

The V call is TRBV29-1, the J call TRBJ2-1, with D maybe TRBD1 (5 bases). Per the germline V gene, CDR1 is SQVTM and CDR2 is ANQGSEA. The CDR3 has 15 residues. Trimming pared 1 base from V and 4 bases from J, leaving 14 bases between. The CDR3 loop reads CSVEGKAGSYNEQFF. In nucleotides, the CDR3 is TGCAGCGTTGAAGGAAAGGCAGGGTCGTACAATGAGCAGTTCTTC.